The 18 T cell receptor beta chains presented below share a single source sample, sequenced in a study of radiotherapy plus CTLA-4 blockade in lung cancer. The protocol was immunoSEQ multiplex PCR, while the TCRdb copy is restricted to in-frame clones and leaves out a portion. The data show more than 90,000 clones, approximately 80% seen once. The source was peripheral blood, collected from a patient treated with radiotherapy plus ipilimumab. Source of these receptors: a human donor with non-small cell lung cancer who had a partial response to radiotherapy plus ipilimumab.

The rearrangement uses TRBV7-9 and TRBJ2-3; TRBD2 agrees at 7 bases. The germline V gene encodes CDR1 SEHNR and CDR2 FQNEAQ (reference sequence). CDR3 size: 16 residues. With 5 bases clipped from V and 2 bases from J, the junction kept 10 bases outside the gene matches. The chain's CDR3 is CASSLMILAVTDTQYF. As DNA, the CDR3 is TGTGCCAGCAGCCTCATGATTCTAGCGGTCACAGATACGCAGTATTTT.

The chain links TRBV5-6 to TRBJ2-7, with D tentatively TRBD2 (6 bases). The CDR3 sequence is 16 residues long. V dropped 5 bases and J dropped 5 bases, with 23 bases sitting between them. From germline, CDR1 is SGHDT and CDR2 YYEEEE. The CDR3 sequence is CASRPPFTGEGHEQYV. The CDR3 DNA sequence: TGTGCCAGCAGACCCCCCTTTACGGGAGAGGGGCACGAGCAGTACGTC.

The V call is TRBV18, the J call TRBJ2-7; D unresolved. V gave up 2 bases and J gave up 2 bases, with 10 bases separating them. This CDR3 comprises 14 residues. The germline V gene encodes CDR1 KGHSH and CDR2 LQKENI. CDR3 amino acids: CASSPTDMTYEQYF. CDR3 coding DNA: TGTGCCAGCTCACCAACAGATATGACCTACGAGCAGTACTTC.

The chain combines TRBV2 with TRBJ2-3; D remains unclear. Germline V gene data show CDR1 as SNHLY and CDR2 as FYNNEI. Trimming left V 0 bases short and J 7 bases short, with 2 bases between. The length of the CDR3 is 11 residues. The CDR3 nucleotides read TGTGCCAGCAGTGAAGCTAATACGCAGTATTTT. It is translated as CASSEANTQYF.

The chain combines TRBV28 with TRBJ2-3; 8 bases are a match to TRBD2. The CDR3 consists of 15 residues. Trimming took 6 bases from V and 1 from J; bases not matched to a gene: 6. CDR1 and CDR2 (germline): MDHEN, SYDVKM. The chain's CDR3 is CASSTSGGGTDTQYF. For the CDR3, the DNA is TGTGCCAGCAGCACTAGCGGAGGCGGCACAGATACGCAGTATTTT.

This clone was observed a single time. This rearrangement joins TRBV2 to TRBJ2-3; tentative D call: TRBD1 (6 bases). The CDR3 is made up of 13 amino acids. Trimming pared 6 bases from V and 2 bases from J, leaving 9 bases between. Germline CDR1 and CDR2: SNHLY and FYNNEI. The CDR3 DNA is TGTGCCAGCAGCCGGGACAACACAGATACGCAGTATTTT. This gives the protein CASSRDNTDTQYF.

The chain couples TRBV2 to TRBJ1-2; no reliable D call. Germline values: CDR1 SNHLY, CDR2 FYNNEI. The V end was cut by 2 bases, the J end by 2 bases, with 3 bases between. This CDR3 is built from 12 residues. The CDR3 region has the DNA TGTGCCAGCAGTGAACGGAACTATGGCTACACCTTC. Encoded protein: CASSERNYGYTF.

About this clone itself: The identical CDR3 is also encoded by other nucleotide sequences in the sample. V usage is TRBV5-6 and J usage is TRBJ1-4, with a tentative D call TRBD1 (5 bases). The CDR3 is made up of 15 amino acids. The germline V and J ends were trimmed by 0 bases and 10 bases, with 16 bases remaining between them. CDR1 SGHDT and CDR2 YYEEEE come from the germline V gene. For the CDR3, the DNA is TGTGCCAGCAGCTTGGCGGGGGTAAGATCCGGAAAACTGTTTTTT. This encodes CASSLAGVRSGKLFF.

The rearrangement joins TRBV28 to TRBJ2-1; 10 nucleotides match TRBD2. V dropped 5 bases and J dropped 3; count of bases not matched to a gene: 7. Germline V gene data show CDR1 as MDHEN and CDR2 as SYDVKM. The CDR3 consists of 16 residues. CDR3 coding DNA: TGTGCCAGCAGTAACAGCGGGAGGGCCCGCTACAATGAGCAGTTCTTC. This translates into CASSNSGRARYNEQFF.

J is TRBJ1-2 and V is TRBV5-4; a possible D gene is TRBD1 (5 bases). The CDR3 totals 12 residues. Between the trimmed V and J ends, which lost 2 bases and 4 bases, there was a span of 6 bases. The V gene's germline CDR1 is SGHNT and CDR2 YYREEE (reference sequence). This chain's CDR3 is CASSFQGYGYTF. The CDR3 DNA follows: TGTGCCAGCAGCTTCCAGGGCTATGGCTACACCTTC.

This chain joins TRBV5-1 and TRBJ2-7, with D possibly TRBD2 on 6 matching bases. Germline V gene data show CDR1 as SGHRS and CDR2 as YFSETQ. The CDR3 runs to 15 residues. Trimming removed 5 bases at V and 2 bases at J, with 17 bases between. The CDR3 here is CASRPGLAFAYEQYF. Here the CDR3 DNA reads TGCGCCAGCAGGCCTGGGCTAGCGTTTGCCTACGAGCAGTACTTC.

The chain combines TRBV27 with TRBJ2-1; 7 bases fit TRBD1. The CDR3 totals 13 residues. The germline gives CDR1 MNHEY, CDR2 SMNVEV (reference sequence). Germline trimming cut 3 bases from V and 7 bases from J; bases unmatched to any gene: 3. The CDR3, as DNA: TGTGCCAGCAGTTTTCCGACAGGGAATGAGCAGTTCTTC. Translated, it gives CASSFPTGNEQFF.

CDR3: CASSPRTGAYYGYTF. In DNA form, the CDR3 reads TGTGCCAGCAGCCCCCGGACAGGGGCTTACTATGGCTACACCTTC. This chain joins TRBV27 and TRBJ1-2; 9 nucleotides match TRBD1. V was clipped by 6 bases and J by 3 bases; unmatched bases: 8. This CDR3 contains 15 residues. CDR1 is MNHEY, CDR2 SMNVEV, per germline (reference sequence).

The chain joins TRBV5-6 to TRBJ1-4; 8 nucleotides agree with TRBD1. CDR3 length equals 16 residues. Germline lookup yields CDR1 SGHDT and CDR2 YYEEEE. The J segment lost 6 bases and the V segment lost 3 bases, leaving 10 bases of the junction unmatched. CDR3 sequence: CASSYDRGEVYEKLFF. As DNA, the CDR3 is TGTGCCAGCAGCTATGACAGGGGAGAGGTATATGAAAAACTGTTTTTT.

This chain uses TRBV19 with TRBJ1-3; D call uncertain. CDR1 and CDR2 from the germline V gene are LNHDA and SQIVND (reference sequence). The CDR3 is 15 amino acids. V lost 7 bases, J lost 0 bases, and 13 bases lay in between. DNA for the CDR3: TGTGCCAGTATACGAGGGTTTACCTCTGGAAACACCATATATTTT. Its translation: CASIRGFTSGNTIYF.

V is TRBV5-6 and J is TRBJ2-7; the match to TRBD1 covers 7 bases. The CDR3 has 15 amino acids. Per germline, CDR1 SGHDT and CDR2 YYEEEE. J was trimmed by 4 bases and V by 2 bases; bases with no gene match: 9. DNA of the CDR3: TGTGCCAGCAGCTTAGCCGGGACAGAGAAGTACGAGCAGTACGTC. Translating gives CASSLAGTEKYEQYV.

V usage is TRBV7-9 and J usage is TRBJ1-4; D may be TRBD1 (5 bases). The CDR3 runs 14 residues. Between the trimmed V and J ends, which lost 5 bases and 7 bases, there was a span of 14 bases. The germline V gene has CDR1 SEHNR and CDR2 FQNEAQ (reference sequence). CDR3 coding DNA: TGTGCCAGCAGCCCCCCCGAAGGGGCTGAAAAACTGTTTTTT. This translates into CASSPPEGAEKLFF. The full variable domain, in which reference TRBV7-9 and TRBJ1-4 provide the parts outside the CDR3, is DTGVSQNPRHKITKRGQNVTFRCDPISEHNRLYWYRQTLGQGPEFLTYFQNEAQLEKSRLLSDRFSAERPKGSFSTLEIQRTEQGDSAMYLCASSPPEGAEKLFFGSGTQLSVL.

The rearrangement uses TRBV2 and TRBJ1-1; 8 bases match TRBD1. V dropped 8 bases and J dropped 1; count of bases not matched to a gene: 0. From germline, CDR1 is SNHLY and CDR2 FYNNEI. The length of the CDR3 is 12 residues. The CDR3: CASGTGNTEAFF. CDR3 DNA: TGTGCCAGCGGGACAGGGAACACTGAAGCTTTCTTT.